This is a list of T cell receptor beta chains from one sample in a study of T cells in Graves' hyperthyroidism and ophthalmopathy. TCRdb re-analysed the multiplex PCR reads in MiXCR, keeping a single row per CDR3 protein. The data contain about 35,000 distinct CDR3 sequences, about 49% of them singletons. The sequencing input was blood. The receptors stem from a woman between 45 and 65 years old with Graves' hyperthyroidism that later progressed to Graves' ophthalmopathy. Both conserved end residues are part of each CDR3. Fields, in order: D gene, V gene, J gene, clone size, CDR3 protein, CDR3 DNA. D genes are given only for firm matches. Rows may omit the clone size; those that give it use once, few, many or a size class.

D gene: TRBD1
V gene: TRBV5-4
J gene: TRBJ1-6
clone size: NA
CDR3 protein: CASSMGQGFSHNSPLHF
CDR3 DNA: TGTGCCAGCAGCATGGGACAGGGATTCTCCCATAATTCACCCCTCCACTTC

D gene: NA
V gene: TRBV13
J gene: TRBJ1-2
clone size: many
CDR3 protein: CASRRREEVPTF
CDR3 DNA: TGTGCCAGCAGGCGAAGGGAGGAGGTGCCCACCTTC

D gene: NA
V gene: TRBV7-3
J gene: TRBJ2-3
clone size: NA
CDR3 protein: CASSLQASGVGMQYF
CDR3 DNA: TGTGCCAGCAGCTTACAGGCTAGTGGGGTTGGTATGCAGTATTTT

D gene: TRBD2
V gene: TRBV2
J gene: TRBJ2-1
clone size: many
CDR3 protein: CASSSGSWNEQFF
CDR3 DNA: TGTGCCAGCTCCAGCGGGAGTTGGAATGAGCAGTTCTTC

D gene: TRBD1
V gene: TRBV27
J gene: TRBJ2-7
clone size: NA
CDR3 protein: CASSLLGQGAAGGYEQYF
CDR3 DNA: TGTGCCAGCAGTTTATTAGGACAGGGGGCGGCAGGGGGTTACGAGCAGTACTTC

D gene: TRBD1
V gene: TRBV27
J gene: TRBJ1-2
clone size: many
CDR3 protein: CASSTETGNYGYTF
CDR3 DNA: TGTGCCAGCAGTACCGAGACAGGGAACTATGGCTACACCTTC

D gene: NA
V gene: TRBV7-2
J gene: TRBJ1-3
clone size: NA
CDR3 protein: CASSPQSGNTIYF
CDR3 DNA: TGTGCCAGCAGCCCACAATCGGGAAACACCATATATTTT

D gene: NA
V gene: TRBV30
J gene: TRBJ1-6
clone size: many
CDR3 protein: CAWSVASRSPLHF
CDR3 DNA: TGTGCCTGGAGTGTGGCCTCCCGGTCACCCCTCCACTTT

D gene: NA
V gene: TRBV2
J gene: TRBJ2-2
clone size: many
CDR3 protein: CASSESSLELFF
CDR3 DNA: TGTGCCAGCAGTGAATCTAGCCTGGAGCTGTTTTTT

D gene: NA
V gene: TRBV28
J gene: TRBJ2-4
clone size: NA
CDR3 protein: CASSLLGPSTAKNIQYF
CDR3 DNA: TGTGCCAGCAGTTTATTGGGACCCTCAACAGCCAAAAACATTCAGTACTTC

D gene: NA
V gene: TRBV7-6
J gene: TRBJ1-4
clone size: NA
CDR3 protein: CASGPQPTNEKLIF
CDR3 DNA: TGCGCCAGCGGCCCACAGCCTACTAATGAAAAACTGATTTTT

D gene: NA
V gene: TRBV19
J gene: TRBJ1-5
clone size: NA
CDR3 protein: CASSNSGPNNQPQHF
CDR3 DNA: TGTGCCAGTAGTAATAGCGGGCCCAACAATCAGCCCCAGCATTTT

D gene: TRBD1
V gene: TRBV7-8
J gene: TRBJ1-1
clone size: NA
CDR3 protein: CASSLETGGNPEAFF
CDR3 DNA: TGTGCCAGCAGCTTAGAAACAGGGGGTAACCCTGAAGCTTTCTTT

D gene: TRBD2
V gene: TRBV5-1
J gene: TRBJ2-2
clone size: many
CDR3 protein: CASSLGTRGTGELFF
CDR3 DNA: TGCGCCAGCAGCCTTGGGACTAGAGGCACCGGGGAGCTGTTTTTT

D gene: NA
V gene: TRBV12-5
J gene: TRBJ2-3
clone size: once
CDR3 protein: CASGFGRGGDTQYF
CDR3 DNA: TGTGCTAGTGGTTTTGGGAGAGGGGGGGATACGCAGTATTTT

D gene: NA
V gene: TRBV7-3
J gene: TRBJ1-1
clone size: medium-sized
CDR3 protein: CASSSTGRNTEAFF
CDR3 DNA: TGTGCCAGCAGCTCCACGGGACGGAACACTGAAGCTTTCTTT

D gene: TRBD2
V gene: TRBV11-3
J gene: TRBJ2-7
clone size: NA
CDR3 protein: CASSATSGTGHYEQYF
CDR3 DNA: TGTGCCAGCAGCGCCACTAGCGGGACAGGACACTACGAGCAGTACTTC

D gene: NA
V gene: TRBV7-9
J gene: TRBJ1-6
clone size: NA
CDR3 protein: CASRHGLAGVGSYNSPLHF
CDR3 DNA: TGTGCCAGCAGACATGGACTAGCGGGGGTCGGCTCCTATAATTCACCCCTCCACTTT

D gene: NA
V gene: TRBV7-2
J gene: TRBJ2-7
clone size: NA
CDR3 protein: CASSQDSRVWGQYF
CDR3 DNA: TGTGCCAGCAGCCAAGACTCCCGGGTTTGGGGGCAGTACTTC

D gene: TRBD2
V gene: TRBV12-3/TRBV12-4
J gene: TRBJ2-3
clone size: many
CDR3 protein: CASSALAGGPLDTQYF
CDR3 DNA: TGTGCCAGCAGTGCGCTCGCGGGAGGGCCTCTAGATACGCAGTATTTT

D gene: TRBD1
V gene: TRBV7-3
J gene: TRBJ2-3
clone size: once
CDR3 protein: CASSKRTGGLSTDTQYF
CDR3 DNA: TGTGCCAGCAGCAAACGGACAGGGGGTCTCTCCACAGATACGCAGTATTTT

D gene: TRBD1
V gene: TRBV9
J gene: TRBJ1-1
clone size: NA
CDR3 protein: CASINRGLGTEAFF
CDR3 DNA: TGTGCCAGCATTAATAGGGGGCTTGGGACTGAAGCTTTCTTT

D gene: TRBD1
V gene: TRBV7-3
J gene: TRBJ1-3
clone size: many
CDR3 protein: CASSLQGQGGNTIYF
CDR3 DNA: TGTGCCAGCAGCTTACAGGGACAGGGGGGAAACACCATATATTTT

D gene: NA
V gene: TRBV6-4
J gene: TRBJ2-3
clone size: many
CDR3 protein: CASSDSFTSTDTQYF
CDR3 DNA: TGTGCCAGCAGTGACTCCTTCACTAGTACAGATACGCAGTATTTT

D gene: NA
V gene: TRBV18
J gene: TRBJ1-1
clone size: many
CDR3 protein: CASSLIGTVEAFF
CDR3 DNA: TGTGCCAGCTCACTAATCGGGACGGTTGAAGCTTTCTTT

D gene: NA
V gene: TRBV19
J gene: TRBJ2-5
clone size: many
CDR3 protein: CATRSGPLETQYF
CDR3 DNA: TGTGCCACTCGAAGCGGCCCTCTGGAGACCCAGTACTTC

D gene: TRBD1
V gene: TRBV12-3/TRBV12-4
J gene: TRBJ1-3
clone size: NA
CDR3 protein: CASSSGTDQSGYGYTIYF
CDR3 DNA: TGTGCCAGCAGTTCCGGGACAGATCAATCCGGCTATGGCTACACCATATATTTT

D gene: NA
V gene: TRBV15
J gene: TRBJ1-6
clone size: NA
CDR3 protein: CATSRDASPLHF
CDR3 DNA: TGTGCCACCAGCAGAGATGCATCACCCCTCCACTTT

D gene: NA
V gene: TRBV29-1
J gene: TRBJ2-5
clone size: NA
CDR3 protein: CSVEDRSQTQYF
CDR3 DNA: TGCAGCGTTGAAGATAGAAGCCAGACCCAGTACTTC

D gene: NA
V gene: TRBV14
J gene: TRBJ2-5
clone size: NA
CDR3 protein: CASSLANTGELFFGETQYF
CDR3 DNA: NA

D gene: NA
V gene: TRBV9
J gene: TRBJ1-5
clone size: NA
CDR3 protein: CASSVTGNEDTQHF
CDR3 DNA: TGTGCCAGCAGCGTTACCGGGAACGAAGATACGCAGCATTTT

D gene: TRBD2
V gene: TRBV4-1
J gene: TRBJ2-3
clone size: many
CDR3 protein: CASSQAVLAGDADTQYF
CDR3 DNA: TGCGCCAGCAGCCAAGCGGTCCTAGCGGGAGATGCAGATACGCAGTATTTT

D gene: NA
V gene: TRBV7-9
J gene: TRBJ2-1
clone size: medium-sized
CDR3 protein: CASSLADRRPTLFF
CDR3 DNA: TGTGCCAGCAGCTTAGCGGATAGAAGGCCTACCTTGTTCTTC

D gene: NA
V gene: TRBV5-1
J gene: TRBJ2-7
clone size: NA
CDR3 protein: CASRGSGQPGDGQYF
CDR3 DNA: TGCGCCAGCCGGGGGAGTGGTCAGCCGGGGGACGGGCAGTACTTC

D gene: NA
V gene: TRBV4-2
J gene: TRBJ1-2
clone size: many
CDR3 protein: CASSLGLVTNYGYTF
CDR3 DNA: TGTGCCAGCAGCCTGGGGCTGGTGACTAACTATGGCTACACCTTC

D gene: NA
V gene: TRBV11-3
J gene: TRBJ2-5
clone size: many
CDR3 protein: CASRHGLQETQYF
CDR3 DNA: TGTGCCAGCCGTCATGGGCTGCAAGAGACCCAGTACTTC

D gene: TRBD2
V gene: TRBV12-3/TRBV12-4
J gene: TRBJ2-1
clone size: many
CDR3 protein: CASSIAGVGGEQFF
CDR3 DNA: TGTGCCAGCAGTATAGCGGGAGTGGGTGGTGAGCAGTTCTTC

D gene: NA
V gene: TRBV7-9
J gene: TRBJ1-6
clone size: NA
CDR3 protein: CASSLGQAKSPLHF
CDR3 DNA: TGTGCCAGCAGCTTAGGACAGGCAAAGTCACCCCTCCACTTT

D gene: NA
V gene: TRBV19
J gene: TRBJ2-1
clone size: many
CDR3 protein: CASSHGTQSYNEQFF
CDR3 DNA: TGTGCCAGTAGCCACGGGACACAGTCCTACAATGAGCAGTTCTTC

D gene: NA
V gene: TRBV7-6
J gene: TRBJ2-7
clone size: NA
CDR3 protein: CASSLTGTFYEQYF
CDR3 DNA: TGTGCCAGCAGCTTGACAGGAACTTTCTACGAGCAGTACTTC

D gene: NA
V gene: TRBV2
J gene: TRBJ2-6
clone size: NA
CDR3 protein: CASSEQGRSSGANVLTF
CDR3 DNA: TGTGCCAGCAGCGAACAGGGGAGGAGCTCTGGGGCCAACGTCCTGACTTTC

D gene: NA
V gene: TRBV2
J gene: TRBJ2-3
clone size: NA
CDR3 protein: CASVDKLLFTDTQYF
CDR3 DNA: TGTGCCAGCGTCGACAAGCTACTATTCACAGATACGCAGTATTTT

D gene: NA
V gene: TRBV12-3/TRBV12-4
J gene: TRBJ2-1
clone size: few
CDR3 protein: CASSLAGTGHLAYNEQFF
CDR3 DNA: TGTGCCAGCAGTTTAGCGGGGACTGGACATCTCGCCTACAATGAGCAGTTCTTC

D gene: TRBD1
V gene: TRBV6-2/TRBV6-3
J gene: TRBJ2-1
clone size: NA
CDR3 protein: CANSWGGQGGYNEQFF
CDR3 DNA: TGTGCCAACAGCTGGGGGGGACAGGGGGGATACAATGAGCAGTTCTTC

D gene: TRBD2
V gene: TRBV19
J gene: TRBJ2-7
clone size: NA
CDR3 protein: CASRAVAGGQAYEQYF
CDR3 DNA: TGTGCCAGTAGGGCCGTAGCGGGAGGCCAAGCCTACGAGCAGTACTTC

D gene: TRBD1
V gene: TRBV10-2
J gene: TRBJ1-5
clone size: once
CDR3 protein: CASGTGGGNNQPQHF
CDR3 DNA: TGCGCCAGTGGGACAGGGGGCGGGAACAATCAGCCCCAGCATTTT

D gene: TRBD1
V gene: TRBV5-1
J gene: TRBJ2-3
clone size: NA
CDR3 protein: CASSQETGEDTQYF
CDR3 DNA: TGCGCCAGCAGCCAGGAGACAGGGGAAGATACGCAGTATTTT

D gene: NA
V gene: TRBV29-1
J gene: TRBJ1-2
clone size: NA
CDR3 protein: CSVVSVNYGYTF
CDR3 DNA: TGCAGCGTTGTAAGCGTAAACTATGGCTACACCTTC

D gene: NA
V gene: TRBV5-1
J gene: TRBJ2-6
clone size: once
CDR3 protein: CASSPGLCSGANVLTF
CDR3 DNA: TGCGCCAGCAGCCCCGGGCTGTGCTCTGGGGCCAACGTCCTGACTTTC

D gene: TRBD1
V gene: TRBV6-6
J gene: TRBJ1-2
clone size: many
CDR3 protein: CASSYGGTGYDGYTF
CDR3 DNA: TGTGCCAGCAGTTACGGGGGGACAGGGTATGATGGCTACACCTTC

D gene: TRBD2
V gene: TRBV7-2
J gene: TRBJ2-2
clone size: NA
CDR3 protein: CASSFGASGSAGELFF
CDR3 DNA: TGTGCCAGCAGCTTTGGTGCTAGCGGGAGCGCCGGGGAGCTGTTTTTT

D gene: TRBD1
V gene: TRBV20-1
J gene: TRBJ1-5
clone size: NA
CDR3 protein: CSARASGQGGNQPQHF
CDR3 DNA: TGCAGTGCTAGGGCTAGCGGACAGGGAGGGAATCAGCCCCAGCATTTT

D gene: TRBD1
V gene: TRBV5-1
J gene: TRBJ2-5
clone size: NA
CDR3 protein: CASSIGQGRETQYF
CDR3 DNA: TGCGCCAGCAGCATCGGACAGGGGCGCGAGACCCAGTACTTC